The sequence of this T cell receptor (beta chain) was determined in a study of T cell repertoires in cytomegalovirus infection. MiXCR, run by TCRdb on the reads, gives a single entry per CDR3 protein. The sample consists of about 600,000 distinct CDR3 sequences, 20% to 25% of them appearing once. This clonotype showed up just a few times. Unmatched junction bases numbered 5, after V lost 2 bases and J lost 3 bases. This CDR3 has 15 amino acids. CDR1 is SQVTM and CDR2 is ANQGSEA in the germline V gene. This chain connects TRBV29-1 to TRBJ2-5; 11 bases align to TRBD2. Sequences were obtained from CD8+ T cells from PBMCs. The TCR was taken from a human donor in good health (CMV status not recorded). Some clones in this sample may be carry-over from other donors' samples. The CDR3 nucleotides read TGCAGCGTTGAACTAGCGGGGGGACCAAAAGAGACCCAGTACTTC. This codes for CSVELAGGPKETQYF. Based on the CDR3 plus reference TRBV29-1 and TRBJ2-5, the full variable domain is SAVISQKPSRDICQRGTSLTIQCQVDSQVTMMFWYRQQPGQSLTLIATANQGSEATYESGFVIDKFPISRPNLTFSTLTVSNMSPEDSSIYLCSVELAGGPKETQYFGPGTRLLVL.